The 14 T cell receptor beta chains below were found in one sample sequenced in a study of control samples from healthy donors and cancer patients. Repertoires were generated with immunoSEQ multiplex PCR, while TCRdb's copy carries only in-frame clones and drops some. There are approximately 100,000 clones in the sample; around 90% occur only once, and less than 3.5% lies in the top ten. The sequencing input was blood. Receptors were obtained from a human donor in good health. The donor label of this sample is uncertain.

V usage is TRBV7-2 and J usage is TRBJ2-3; D unclear. V was clipped by 2 bases and J by 0 bases, with 9 bases between them. The CDR3 is made up of 15 amino acids. CDR1 SGHTA and CDR2 FQGNSA come from the germline V gene. In DNA, the CDR3 is TGTGCCAGCAGCTTACGTCCACCTAGCACAGATACGCAGTATTTT. Residues: CASSLRPPSTDTQYF.

The CDR3 protein is CSASTGVTFF. In nucleotides, the CDR3 is TGCAGTGCTTCGACAGGGGTGACTTTCTTT. This rearrangement joins TRBV20-1 to TRBJ1-1, with 8 bases aligning to TRBD1. CDR3 length: 10 residues. The germline CDR1 and CDR2 sequences are DFQATT and SNEGSKA (reference sequence). The trim removed 5 bases at V and 12 bases at J, leaving 5 bases unmatched.

The V and J genes are TRBV18 and TRBJ2-3; D is unresolved. V lost 6 bases and J lost 0, with 22 bases in between. The CDR3 covers 18 residues. From germline, CDR1 is KGHSH and CDR2 LQKENI. CDR3 protein: CASSPKVEFTSSTDTQYF. CDR3 bases: TGTGCCAGCTCCCCAAAAGTTGAGTTTACCTCTAGCACAGATACGCAGTATTTT.

The V call is TRBV5-5, the J call TRBJ1-3; D is ambiguous. The V end was cut by 4 bases, the J end by 1 base, with 9 bases between. Germline V gene lookup returns CDR1 SGHKS and CDR2 YYEKEE (reference sequence). The CDR3 contains 14 residues. The CDR3 bases are TGTGCCAGCAGCCCTCCGGGATCTGGAAACACCATATATTTT. Translated: CASSPPGSGNTIYF.

CDR3 sequence: CSSDRGGAEAFF. The CDR3, as DNA: TGCAGCTCAGACAGGGGGGGGGCTGAAGCTTTCTTT. The chain employs TRBV29-1 and TRBJ1-1, with 9 nucleotides matching TRBD1. V trimming: 8 bases; J trimming: 6 bases; junction bases outside the gene matches: 7. This CDR3 region has 12 residues. The V gene's germline CDR1 is SQVTM and CDR2 ANQGSEA. The full variable domain, in which reference TRBV29-1 and TRBJ1-1 provide the parts outside the CDR3, is SAVISQKPSRDICQRGTSLTIQCQVDSQVTMMFWYRQQPGQSLTLIATANQGSEATYESGFVIDKFPISRPNLTFSTLTVSNMSPEDSSIYLCSSDRGGAEAFFGQGTRLTVV.

V is TRBV18 and J is TRBJ2-7, with TRBD2 as a possible D gene (5 bases). CDR1 and CDR2 (germline): KGHSH, LQKENI. The CDR3 runs to 14 residues. Trimming removed 5 bases from V and 0 bases from J, with 11 bases in between. The CDR3 DNA follows: TGTGCCAGCTCAGAGGGATTATCCTCCTACGAGCAGTACTTC. Translating gives CASSEGLSSYEQYF.

V gene TRBV7-9 combines with J gene TRBJ1-3; no clear D. V gave up 0 bases and J gave up 3 bases, with 9 bases separating them. This CDR3 comprises 15 residues. Germline lookup yields CDR1 SEHNR and CDR2 FQNEAQ (reference sequence). The CDR3 region has the DNA TGTGCCAGCAGCTTAGCCGACCGCGTTGGAAACACCATATATTTT. Translation: CASSLADRVGNTIYF.

The chain links TRBV11-3 to TRBJ2-1; TRBD2 is a possible D gene (6 bases). Germline CDR1 SGHNT, CDR2 YENEEA. CDR3 length: 15 residues. The V end lost 5 bases, the J end lost 0 bases, and 11 bases lay between the germline ends. DNA for the CDR3: TGTGCCAGCAGCGCCGGGGGAAGCTCCTACAATGAGCAGTTCTTC. As protein: CASSAGGSSYNEQFF.

This clone has just one count. V usage is TRBV4-2 and J usage is TRBJ1-3; D is possibly TRBD1 (5 bases). The CDR3 extends over 15 amino acids. V was cut by 1 base and J by 5 bases, with 12 bases left in between. Germline lookup yields CDR1 LGHNA and CDR2 YNFKEQ. CDR3 region: CASSQAVTDRNTIYF. CDR3 coding DNA: TGTGCCAGCAGCCAAGCCGTGACAGATAGAAACACCATATATTTT.

The chain has TRBV10-3 and TRBJ1-4; D possibly corresponds to TRBD1 (6 bases). This CDR3 is built from 13 residues. Germline CDR1 is ENHRY and CDR2 is SYGVKD. Trimming cost V 5 bases and J 7 bases, with 11 bases left between them. In DNA, the CDR3 is TGTGCCATCAGTCAGGGGAACCCTGAAAAACTGTTTTTT. Translated: CAISQGNPEKLFF.

The V and J genes are TRBV25-1 and TRBJ2-6; a possible D gene is TRBD1 (6 bases). V lost 4 bases and J lost 0, with 7 bases in between. From germline, CDR1 is MGHDK and CDR2 SYGVNS. The CDR3 is 15 amino acids. CDR3 sequence (DNA): TGTGCCAGCAGTGCACAGGGCTCTGGGGCCAACGTCCTGACTTTC. Its translation is CASSAQGSGANVLTF.

CDR3 in amino acids: CASSRDSLSGNTIYF. As DNA, the CDR3 is TGTGCCAGCAGCCGGGACAGTCTCTCTGGAAACACCATATATTTT. The genes are TRBV6-5 and TRBJ1-3; 7 bases align to TRBD1. V trimming: 6 bases; J trimming: 0 bases; junction bases outside the gene matches: 5. The CDR3 totals 15 residues. Germline lookup yields CDR1 MNHEY and CDR2 SVGAGI.

V gene TRBV5-5 combines with J gene TRBJ1-1; a possible D gene is TRBD1 (5 bases). The germline V gene encodes CDR1 SGHKS and CDR2 YYEKEE (reference sequence). The CDR3 extends over 13 amino acids. Trimming stripped 4 bases from V and 3 bases from J, with 10 bases between. The CDR3 here is CASSPPGHTEAFF. The DNA of the CDR3 is TGTGCCAGCAGCCCGCCGGGGCACACTGAAGCTTTCTTT.

The chain employs TRBV7-9 and TRBJ1-1; D is unresolved. Trimming removed 8 bases from V and 1 base from J, with 5 bases in between. CDR3 length: 11 amino acids. Germline CDR1 reads SEHNR; CDR2 reads FQNEAQ (reference sequence). The CDR3 DNA reads TGTGCCAGCCGACCGAACACTGAAGCTTTCTTT. Protein: CASRPNTEAFF.